This section outlines one T cell receptor (beta chain) sequence together with its context. CDR3 length: 15 amino acids. V dropped 1 base and J dropped 5 bases, with 13 bases sitting between them. CDR1 is SGHKS, CDR2 YYEKEE, per germline (reference sequence). The data stem from a study of blood T cell repertoires in COVID-19. The table came from immunoSEQ multiplex PCR; TCRdb's copy has only in-frame clones and leaves some out. The table lists nearly 350,000 clones, about 83% of them singletons, with almost 3% in the top ten. Sequencing used peripheral blood. The chain is built from TRBV5-5 and TRBJ1-5; TRBD1 is a possible D gene (6 bases). The TCR was taken from a man aged 25 to 45 with active or convalescent COVID-19. Here the CDR3 DNA reads TGTGCCAGCAGCTTGAATGGGGGCTTGGATCAGCCCCAGCATTTT. It is translated as CASSLNGGLDQPQHF.